Listed below are T cell receptor beta chains from one sample, sequenced in a study of CD8 T cells in Susac syndrome. MiXCR was run by TCRdb on the immunoSEQ multiplex PCR reads, yielding one entry per CDR3 protein. The data show some 150,000 distinct CDR3 sequences, roughly 95% seen once. Sequenced: CD4+ T cells from PBMCs. These receptor sequences come from a human donor with Susac syndrome. Both conserved end residues are part of each CDR3. The order of the fields is V gene, D gene, J gene, clone size, CDR3 protein, CDR3 DNA. The D gene is left open where the match is weak. Only part of the rows carry a size: once, few, many, or a class if the clone is expanded.

TRBV27	TRBD1	TRBJ1-6	NA	CASSPRDRGFGYNSPLHF	TGTGCCAGCAGTCCCCGGGACAGGGGATTCGGCTATAATTCACCCCTCCACTTT
TRBV11-1	NA	TRBJ2-3	NA	CASSSRISSTDTQYF	TGTGCCAGCAGCTCCAGGATCTCAAGCACAGATACGCAGTATTTT
TRBV12-3/TRBV12-4	NA	TRBJ1-6	NA	CASRVKGGGSPLHF	TGTGCCAGCAGGGTCAAGGGGGGGGGTTCACCCCTCCACTTT
TRBV5-6	NA	TRBJ2-3	NA	CASSFRTDTQYF	TGTGCCAGCAGCTTTCGCACAGATACGCAGTATTTT
TRBV18	NA	TRBJ2-7	NA	CASSPLQGMLEQYF	TGTGCCAGCTCACCACTGCAGGGGATGCTCGAGCAGTACTTC
TRBV18	NA	TRBJ1-1	NA	CASSPGSANTEAFF	TGTGCCAGCTCACCAGGGTCAGCGAACACTGAAGCTTTCTTT
TRBV9	TRBD1	TRBJ1-6	NA	CASSPSGTGNSPLHF	TGTGCCAGCAGCCCTTCCGGGACAGGTAATTCACCCCTCCACTTT
TRBV11-2	TRBD2	TRBJ2-2	once	CASSPTSGDTGELFF	TGTGCCAGCAGCCCTACTAGCGGGGACACCGGGGAGCTGTTTTTT
TRBV12-3/TRBV12-4	TRBD1	TRBJ2-1	NA	CASSFRQGQFF	TGTGCCAGCAGTTTTAGACAGGGACAGTTCTTC
TRBV5-1	NA	TRBJ2-1	NA	CASTLRGSGLHNEQFF	TGCGCCAGCACGCTAAGGGGATCGGGACTCCACAATGAGCAGTTCTTC
TRBV9	NA	TRBJ1-4	once	CASSAGVATNEKLFF	TGTGCCAGCAGCGCCGGTGTTGCAACTAATGAAAAACTGTTTTTT
TRBV7-2	NA	TRBJ1-2	NA	CASSTGNYGYTF	TGTGCCAGCAGCACAGGGAACTATGGCTACACCTTC
TRBV20-1	NA	TRBJ1-4	NA	CSARDFGNEKLFF	TGCAGTGCTAGAGATTTCGGGAATGAAAAACTGTTTTTT
TRBV4-3	NA	TRBJ1-6	NA	CASSQDSGHNSPLHF	TGCGCCAGCAGCCAAGACTCGGGGCACAATTCACCCCTCCACTTT
TRBV20-1	TRBD1	TRBJ2-1	NA	CSASGRGLGNEQFF	TGCAGTGCTAGTGGCAGGGGGTTAGGCAATGAGCAGTTCTTC
TRBV27	NA	TRBJ2-6	few	CASRGTGANVLTF	TGTGCCAGCAGGGGGACTGGGGCCAACGTCCTGACTTTC
TRBV5-1	TRBD1	TRBJ1-2	NA	CASSSGGDYGYTF	TGCGCCAGCAGCTCAGGGGGCGACTATGGCTACACCTTC
TRBV7-9	TRBD1	TRBJ1-1	NA	CASSWTGVTEAFF	TGTGCCAGCAGCTGGACAGGGGTAACTGAAGCTTTCTTT
TRBV6-6	TRBD1	TRBJ1-5	NA	CACQQGNQPQHF	TGTGCCTGTCAACAGGGGAATCAGCCCCAGCATTTT
TRBV5-1	TRBD1	TRBJ1-6	NA	CASSLYGQDNSPLHF	TGCGCCAGCAGCTTGTATGGACAGGATAATTCACCCCTCCACTTT
TRBV11-2	NA	TRBJ2-5	NA	CASSPSRVQETQYF	TGTGCCAGCAGCCCAAGCAGGGTGCAAGAGACCCAGTACTTC
TRBV7-9	NA	TRBJ1-1	NA	CASREFVSTEAFF	TGTGCCAGCAGGGAGTTCGTCAGCACTGAAGCTTTCTTT
TRBV7-3	TRBD2	TRBJ2-1	NA	CASSRGLAGNEQFF	TGTGCCAGCAGCCGGGGACTAGCCGGCAATGAGCAGTTCTTC
TRBV20-1	TRBD2	TRBJ2-5	NA	CSAPPAGGGYRETQYF	TGCAGTGCTCCGCCAGCTGGGGGAGGGTACCGAGAGACCCAGTACTTC
TRBV12-3/TRBV12-4	NA	TRBJ2-7	NA	CASSSYHEQYF	TGTGCCAGCAGTTCTTATCACGAGCAGTACTTC
TRBV18	TRBD1	TRBJ2-1	NA	CASSPVGQAQFF	TGTGCCAGCTCACCAGTGGGACAGGCGCAGTTCTTC
TRBV12-3/TRBV12-4	TRBD1	TRBJ2-2	NA	CASRQGADTGELFF	TGTGCCAGCAGACAGGGGGCCGACACCGGGGAGCTGTTTTTT
TRBV10-3	NA	TRBJ2-7	NA	CAISGPDSYEQYF	TGTGCCATCAGTGGACCCGACTCCTACGAGCAGTACTTC
TRBV29-1	NA	TRBJ2-5	NA	CSVGLRGLETQYF	TGCAGCGTTGGCCTCCGGGGCCTAGAGACCCAGTACTTC
TRBV4-1	NA	TRBJ1-1	NA	CASTPRQENTEAFF	TGCGCCAGCACCCCCCGACAGGAGAACACTGAAGCTTTCTTT
TRBV15	TRBD1	TRBJ2-2	NA	CATSTYDRDGGELFF	TGTGCCACCAGCACCTACGACAGGGACGGCGGGGAGCTGTTTTTT
TRBV20-1	TRBD1	TRBJ2-3	NA	CSARPLLGTGGTDTQYF	TGCAGTGCTAGACCCCTACTGGGGACAGGGGGTACAGATACGCAGTATTTT
TRBV7-9	NA	TRBJ2-3	NA	CASTAGVSGTDTQYF	TGTGCCAGCACAGCAGGGGTATCGGGGACAGATACGCAGTATTTT
TRBV20-1	NA	TRBJ1-6	NA	CSARGGQSSYNSPLHF	TGCAGTGCTAGAGGAGGACAGAGCTCCTATAATTCACCCCTCCACTTT
TRBV9	NA	TRBJ1-3	NA	CASSVEQGTIYF	TGTGCCAGCAGCGTAGAACAGGGCACCATATATTTT
TRBV18	TRBD1	TRBJ1-1	NA	CASSPRQDRVGDTEAFF	TGTGCCAGCTCACCCCGGCAAGACAGGGTCGGTGACACTGAAGCTTTCTTT
TRBV4-3	NA	TRBJ1-2	once	CASSQNGNYGYTF	TGCGCCAGCAGCCAGAACGGAAACTATGGCTACACCTTC
TRBV25-1	NA	TRBJ2-5	NA	CASSESEGRETQYF	TGTGCCAGCAGTGAATCTGAGGGGAGAGAGACCCAGTACTTC
TRBV29-1	NA	TRBJ2-7	NA	CSVSGTPHEQYF	TGCAGCGTTTCCGGGACCCCCCACGAGCAGTACTTC
TRBV20-1	NA	TRBJ1-1	once	CSARAAGGLNTEAFF	TGCAGTGCTAGAGCGGCTGGGGGGCTCAACACTGAAGCTTTCTTT
TRBV6-6	TRBD1	TRBJ1-5	NA	CASSYSRGGDQPQHF	TGTGCCAGCAGTTACTCCAGGGGGGGCGATCAGCCCCAGCATTTT
TRBV20-1	NA	TRBJ2-7	NA	CSAGDRRSEQYF	TGCAGTGCTGGGGACCGTCGCAGCGAGCAGTACTTC
TRBV6-5	NA	TRBJ2-6	NA	CASSTAGSGANVLTF	TGTGCCAGCAGTACGGCTGGCTCTGGGGCCAACGTCCTGACTTTC
TRBV29-1	NA	TRBJ1-2	NA	CSVVGGVGGYTF	TGCAGCGTTGTAGGAGGGGTAGGTGGCTACACCTTC
TRBV5-1	TRBD1	TRBJ2-1	NA	CASSLESGQTNEQFF	TGCGCCAGCAGCTTGGAATCGGGACAGACAAATGAGCAGTTCTTC
TRBV29-1	NA	TRBJ1-1	few	CSVEGNTEAFF	TGCAGCGTTGAGGGGAACACTGAAGCTTTCTTT
TRBV7-2	TRBD1	TRBJ1-2	NA	CASSDPGTDYNYGYTF	TGTGCCAGCAGCGACCCGGGGACAGACTATAACTATGGCTACACCTTC
TRBV11-1	NA	TRBJ2-1	once	CASSFNHDLGVHEQFF	TGTGCCAGCAGCTTCAATCACGACCTTGGGGTCCATGAGCAGTTCTTC
TRBV7-8	NA	TRBJ1-5	NA	CASSLAVGFYQPQHF	TGTGCCAGCAGCTTAGCAGTAGGGTTTTATCAGCCCCAGCATTTT
TRBV4-1	NA	TRBJ2-3	NA	CASSQGFRTDTQYF	TGCGCCAGCAGCCAAGGGTTTCGCACAGATACGCAGTATTTT
TRBV20-1	NA	TRBJ2-1	NA	CSASSGVLNEQFF	TGCAGTGCTAGTTCGGGGGTGTTGAATGAGCAGTTCTTC
TRBV6-5	TRBD1	TRBJ1-2	NA	CASSLTGGYGYGYTF	TGTGCCAGCAGTTTAACAGGGGGGTACGGCTATGGCTACACCTTC
TRBV25-1	NA	TRBJ1-1	NA	CASSESSGGGTEAFF	TGTGCCAGCAGTGAATCTTCAGGTGGGGGCACTGAAGCTTTCTTT
TRBV2	NA	TRBJ1-1	NA	CASSVSGVATEAFF	TGTGCCAGCAGTGTTTCAGGGGTGGCCACTGAAGCTTTCTTT
TRBV28	NA	TRBJ1-5	NA	CASSFILGNQPQHF	TGTGCCAGCAGTTTTATCCTTGGCAATCAGCCCCAGCATTTT
TRBV3-1	TRBD1	TRBJ1-2	NA	CASSQESWTGAGGYTF	TGTGCCAGCAGCCAAGAAAGTTGGACAGGGGCTGGCGGCTACACCTTC
TRBV20-1	TRBD1	TRBJ1-1	NA	CSAREARGTLSEAFF	TGCAGTGCTAGAGAGGCCAGGGGGACGTTATCTGAAGCTTTCTTT
TRBV4-1	TRBD2	TRBJ2-7	NA	CASSQEGLASYEQYF	TGCGCCAGCAGCCAAGAAGGACTAGCGTCCTACGAGCAGTACTTC
TRBV12-3/TRBV12-4	TRBD1	TRBJ2-2	NA	CASSFDRGNTGELFF	TGTGCCAGCAGTTTTGACAGGGGTAACACCGGGGAGCTGTTTTTT
TRBV12-3/TRBV12-4	NA	TRBJ1-1	NA	CASSLGRAEAFF	TGTGCCAGCAGTTTAGGGAGGGCTGAAGCTTTCTTT